The 24 T cell receptor beta chains below come from one sample, sequenced in a study of shared clonotypes between healthy human individuals. The method was immunoSEQ multiplex PCR; TCRdb's version includes in-frame clones alone and lacks a portion of them. This sample has about 2.5 million clones, with 85% to 95% found just once. The material sequenced was naive CD4+ T cells from PBMCs. Subset reported: CD45RA+ positively selected. The receptors were gathered from a man younger than 30 in good health. Some clones in this sample may be carry-over from other donors' samples.

The rearrangement joins TRBV5-1 to TRBJ1-2, with D possibly being TRBD1 (6 bases). Germline CDR1 and CDR2: SGHRS and YFSETQ. The CDR3 covers 16 residues. Between the trimmed V and J ends, which lost 3 bases and 5 bases, there was a span of 20 bases. CDR3 region: CASSSLGGQGSYGYTF. CDR3 bases: TGCGCCAGCAGCTCCTTAGGGGGGCAGGGGAGTTATGGCTACACCTTC.

The chain employs TRBV7-3 and TRBJ2-5; 11 bases match TRBD1. The trim removed 2 bases at V and 5 bases at J, leaving 4 bases unmatched. This CDR3 comprises 15 residues. The germline V gene has CDR1 SGHTA and CDR2 FQGTGA. CDR3 region: CASSLRDRGSETQYF. The CDR3 DNA reads TGTGCCAGCAGCTTACGGGACAGGGGGTCCGAGACCCAGTACTTC.

The chain combines TRBV30 with TRBJ1-6, with D perhaps TRBD1 (5 bases). CDR1 and CDR2 from the germline V gene are GTSNPN and SVGIG (reference sequence). V dropped 4 bases and J dropped 7 bases, with 11 bases sitting between them. The CDR3 is made up of 13 amino acids. CDR3 sequence reads: CAWNRDGNSPLHF. CDR3 nucleotide sequence: TGTGCCTGGAACCGGGACGGAAATTCACCCCTCCACTTT.

The genes are TRBV7-9 and TRBJ1-5; the D is unclear. V lost 2 bases to trimming and J lost 0 bases, with 8 bases between them. Germline V gene sequence: CDR1 SEHNR, CDR2 FQNEAQ (reference sequence). The CDR3 is made up of 15 amino acids. CDR3 sequence reads: CASSLRGLSNQPQHF. In nucleotides, the CDR3 is TGTGCCAGCAGCTTAAGAGGGCTTAGCAATCAGCCCCAGCATTTT.

J is TRBJ2-2 and V is TRBV5-4; maybe TRBD2 (5 bases). From germline, CDR1 is SGHNT and CDR2 YYREEE (reference sequence). V lost 2 bases and J 7 bases, leaving 12 bases between the germline ends. The CDR3 sequence is 14 residues long. The DNA of the CDR3 is TGTGCCAGCAGCTTAAAGACTAACGGCGGGGAGCTGTTTTTT. Residues: CASSLKTNGGELFF.

This clone was seen once. The chain has TRBV5-4 and TRBJ2-5, with 9 bases lining up with TRBD1. The CDR3 extends over 14 amino acids. The germline V gene has CDR1 SGHNT and CDR2 YYREEE (reference sequence). The V gene end was trimmed by 5 bases and the J gene end by 5 bases; junction bases not matched to a gene: 7. CDR3 residues: CASRDTDRGETQYF. For the CDR3, the DNA is TGTGCCAGCAGGGATACCGACAGGGGGGAGACCCAGTACTTC.

The genes are TRBV18 and TRBJ2-7; D is undetermined. The germline gives CDR1 KGHSH, CDR2 LQKENI. The CDR3 runs to 13 residues. Deletions cut 1 base from V and 2 bases from J, with 6 bases between. The CDR3 DNA follows: TGTGCCAGCTCACCACAGCAGCCCTACGAGCAGTACTTC. Protein product: CASSPQQPYEQYF.

The chain carries TRBV6-5 and TRBJ2-1; 8 bases agree with TRBD2. After removal of 0 bases from V and 4 bases from J, the junction contained 5 bases not matched to a gene. The CDR3 is 16 residues long. The germline V gene has CDR1 MNHEY and CDR2 SVGAGI. CDR3 in amino acids: CASSYSGVAGYNEQFF. CDR3 DNA: TGTGCCAGCAGTTACTCAGGGGTAGCGGGGTACAATGAGCAGTTCTTC.

The chain is built from TRBV6-6 and TRBJ2-1; 8 positions match TRBD2. Germline CDR1 MNHNY, CDR2 SVGAGI (reference sequence). This CDR3 has 15 residues. V lost 4 bases and J lost 4; bases outside the gene matches: 6. The CDR3 DNA is TGTGCCAGCAGTTTAGCGGGGCCAGAATACAATGAGCAGTTCTTC. Residues: CASSLAGPEYNEQFF.

The chain couples TRBV28 to TRBJ1-1; D call uncertain. The CDR3 consists of 16 residues. Germline V gene data show CDR1 as MDHEN and CDR2 as SYDVKM. V was shortened by 5 bases and J by 1 base, with 17 bases between the two germline ends. For the CDR3, the DNA is TGTGCCAGCAGTCTTAACCCTCCGGCGCCGAACACTGAAGCTTTCTTT. It is translated as CASSLNPPAPNTEAFF. The entire variable domain, with the rest obtained from reference TRBV28 and TRBJ1-1, is as follows: DVKVTQSSRYLVKRTGEKVFLECVQDMDHENMFWYRQDPGLGLRLIYFSYDVKMKEKGDIPEGYSVSREKKERFSLILESASTNQTSMYLCASSLNPPAPNTEAFFGQGTRLTVV.

As for this clone: The sample carries other DNA sequences with the same CDR3. The chain links TRBV4-1 to TRBJ2-3, with a weak D call TRBD2 (6 bases). V lost 0 bases, J lost 4 bases, and 14 bases lay in between. Germline-derived CDR1 and CDR2 are MGHRA and YSYEKL. The CDR3 loop spans 16 amino acids. DNA of the CDR3: TGCGCCAGCAGCCAAGAGGGGGGAGGTAGGGCAGATACGCAGTATTTT. Protein sequence: CASSQEGGGRADTQYF.

This chain links TRBV7-8 with TRBJ2-2; 8 nucleotides match TRBD1. Germline trimming cut 5 bases from V and 0 bases from J; bases unmatched to any gene: 8. Germline V CDR1 and CDR2: SGHVS, FQNEAQ. CDR3 size: 17 residues. As DNA, the CDR3 is TGTGCCAGCAGCGCACGGACAGGGACCGCGAACACCGGGGAGCTGTTTTTT. This sequence encodes CASSARTGTANTGELFF.

This clone was recorded only once. The same CDR3 arises from other DNA sequences in this sample as well. The chain links TRBV6-1 to TRBJ1-5, with a tentative D call TRBD1 (6 bases). The CDR3 covers 15 residues. V lost 3 bases and J lost 2, with 11 bases in between. Per the germline V gene, CDR1 is MNHNS and CDR2 is SASEGT. This chain's CDR3 is CASSESGGRNQPQHF. DNA for the CDR3: TGTGCCAGCAGTGAGAGTGGGGGGCGCAATCAGCCCCAGCATTTT.

This sequence joins TRBV18 and TRBJ2-1, with 14 bases aligning to TRBD2. Trimming cost V 5 bases and J 0 bases; bases outside gene matches: 3. The CDR3 runs 17 residues. Germline lookup yields CDR1 KGHSH and CDR2 LQKENI. CDR3 coding DNA: TGTGCCAGCTCATCGGGACTAGCGGGGGTCTCCTACAATGAGCAGTTCTTC. Amino acid sequence: CASSSGLAGVSYNEQFF.

This clone was observed a single time. DNA for the CDR3: TGTGCCAGTAGTGTATCAGGTAGCGGGAGTTGGGCAGATACGCAGTATTTT. Amino acid sequence: CASSVSGSGSWADTQYF. This chain uses TRBV19 with TRBJ2-3, with 9 bases matching TRBD2. CDR3 size: 17 residues. Germline V gene sequence: CDR1 LNHDA, CDR2 SQIVND (reference sequence). J gave up 4 bases and V 5 bases, and 13 bases lay outside the gene matches.

CDR3 bases: TGTGCCAGCAGCCTTATCGAGACCACCCGTTATGGCTACACCTTC. It specifies CASSLIETTRYGYTF. The chain combines TRBV7-2 with TRBJ1-2, with D unclear. The CDR3 extends over 15 amino acids. Germline assignment: CDR1 SGHTA and CDR2 FQGNSA. Trimming stripped 5 bases from V and 5 bases from J, with 18 bases between.

Concerning this clone itself: Other DNA sequences in the same sample also yield this CDR3. The V gene is TRBV5-1, the J gene TRBJ2-5, with D unclear. Per the germline V gene, CDR1 is SGHRS and CDR2 is YFSETQ. Deletions cut 0 bases from V and 5 bases from J, with 8 bases between. This CDR3 is 13 amino acids long. The CDR3 DNA reads as TGCGCCAGCAGCTTGGTAGGGTTGGAGACCCAGTACTTC. Its translation is CASSLVGLETQYF.

The V and J genes are TRBV14 and TRBJ1-1; D not certain. The CDR3 loop spans 16 amino acids. V was clipped by 0 bases and J by 1 base, with 12 bases between them. Germline assignment: CDR1 SGHDN and CDR2 FVKESK. CDR3 DNA sequence: TGTGCCAGCAGCCAAGAAGGTGCCCGACCGAACACTGAAGCTTTCTTT. Amino acids: CASSQEGARPNTEAFF.

This clone occurred a few times. This chain's CDR3 is CASSFDQNTEAFF. The CDR3 nucleotides read TGTGCCAGCAGCTTTGACCAGAACACTGAAGCTTTCTTT. The V gene is TRBV7-9, the J gene TRBJ1-1, with D unresolved. The CDR3 is 13 residues long. Per germline, CDR1 SEHNR and CDR2 FQNEAQ (reference sequence). V lost 3 bases to trimming and J lost 1 base, with 6 bases between them.

The chain has TRBV18 and TRBJ1-5; 9 bases line up with TRBD1. Trimming cost V 3 bases and J 4 bases; bases outside gene matches: 4. The CDR3 covers 15 residues. Per germline, CDR1 KGHSH and CDR2 LQKENI. The CDR3: CASSPRTGANQPQHF. The DNA of the CDR3 is TGTGCCAGCTCACCCCGGACAGGGGCTAATCAGCCCCAGCATTTT.

J is TRBJ2-7 and V is TRBV15; D gene uncertain. The germline CDR1 and CDR2 sequences are LNHNV and YYDKDF (reference sequence). The length of the CDR3 is 15 residues. Between the trimmed V and J ends, which lost 1 base and 5 bases, there was a span of 15 bases. CDR3 in DNA: TGTGCCACCAGCAGAGGACTGGTTCAAAAGAACGAGCAGTACTTC. Protein product: CATSRGLVQKNEQYF.

The chain carries TRBV18 and TRBJ2-2, with D perhaps matching TRBD1 or TRBD2 (5 bases each). Per germline, CDR1 KGHSH and CDR2 LQKENI. The length of the CDR3 is 15 residues. V dropped 4 bases and J dropped 0 bases, with 9 bases sitting between them. The CDR3 region has the DNA TGTGCCAGCTCACGAGGGGTGACGAACACCGGGGAGCTGTTTTTT. This sequence encodes CASSRGVTNTGELFF. The complete variable domain, with remaining parts taken from reference TRBV18 and TRBJ2-2, reads NAGVMQNPRHLVRRRGQEARLRCSPMKGHSHVYWYRQLPEEGLKFMVYLQKENIIDESGMPKERFSAEFPKEGPSILRIQQVVRGDSAAYFCASSRGVTNTGELFFGEGSRLTVL.

This sequence joins TRBV6-4 and TRBJ2-1; a possible D gene is TRBD2 (5 bases). The length of the CDR3 is 16 residues. Germline V gives CDR1 MRHNA, CDR2 SNTAGT. V lost 3 bases and J 4 bases, leaving 16 bases between the germline ends. CDR3 DNA sequence: TGTGCCAGCAGTGAGAGCGGTTCTCTGCAATACAATGAGCAGTTCTTC. Amino acid sequence: CASSESGSLQYNEQFF.

This clone was detected only once. The V and J genes are TRBV19 and TRBJ1-2; D perhaps matches TRBD1 (5 bases). The ends were cut back, 3 bases at V and 4 bases at J, with 18 bases in the middle. The CDR3 spans 16 residues. The germline gives CDR1 LNHDA, CDR2 SQIVND (reference sequence). The CDR3, as DNA: TGTGCCAGTAGTATCAGACGGGTGGGGGTCGGCTATGGCTACACCTTC. This codes for CASSIRRVGVGYGYTF. Together with reference TRBV19 and TRBJ1-2, the CDR3 gives the full variable domain: DGGITQSPKYLFRKEGQNVTLSCEQNLNHDAMYWYRQDPGQGLRLIYYSQIVNDFQKGDIAEGYSVSREKKESFPLTVTSAQKNPTAFYLCASSIRRVGVGYGYTFGSGTRLTVV.